A selection of T cell receptor beta chains follows, all from one sample in a study of blood T cell repertoires in COVID-19. Data came from immunoSEQ multiplex PCR; TCRdb stores just in-frame clones and leaves some out. Among about 87,000 clones listed, around 87% were seen once. The specimen sequenced was peripheral blood. These receptors originate from a man aged 35-49 years with acute or convalescent COVID-19. Both conserved end residues are part of each CDR3. The D gene is left open where the match is weak. Size is omitted from some rows. Given values are once, few, many or a class for expanded clones.

v_gene	j_gene	d_gene	abundance	CDR3nt	CDR3aa
TRBV4-1	TRBJ1-1	-	-	TGCGCCAGCAGCCAACTGGGGAGACTGAACACTGAAGCTTTCTTT	CASSQLGRLNTEAFF
TRBV20-1	TRBJ2-1	-	-	TGCAGTGCTAGTCCCCTGAGCCAGGGGAGCTCCTACAATGAGCAGTTCTTC	CSASPLSQGSSYNEQFF
TRBV28	TRBJ1-2	-	-	TGTGCCAGGGAGGGATCTAACTATGGCTACACCTTC	CAREGSNYGYTF
TRBV5-6	TRBJ1-4	-	few	TGTGCCAGCAGCTTGGCCGGGACTGCAACTAATGAAAAACTGTTTTTT	CASSLAGTATNEKLFF
TRBV12-3/TRBV12-4	TRBJ1-6	-	once	TGTGCCAGCAGTCCCCGGAATTCACCCCTCCACTTT	CASSPRNSPLHF
TRBV5-1	TRBJ1-1	TRBD1	-	TGCGCCAGCAGCATGGGGACAGGGCTTAACACTGAAGCTTTCTTT	CASSMGTGLNTEAFF
TRBV5-6	TRBJ2-2	TRBD2	once	TGTGCCAGCAGAGGACGGGGGGGTTACACCGGGGAGCTGTTTTTT	CASRGRGGYTGELFF
TRBV7-2	TRBJ2-1	-	-	TGTGCCAGCAGCTTAGAGTGGACTATCTACAATGAGCAGTTCTTC	CASSLEWTIYNEQFF
TRBV7-2	TRBJ1-1	TRBD1	-	TGTGCCAGCAGCCCGCAGGGGGCTGAAGCTTTCTTT	CASSPQGAEAFF
TRBV5-6	TRBJ1-6	-	-	TGTGCCAGCAGCTTGCAACAGTATAATTCACCCCTCCACTTT	CASSLQQYNSPLHF
TRBV5-6	TRBJ1-2	TRBD1	-	TGTGCCAGCAGCTTGAAGCCTTGGACAGGGGGATCAAACTATGGCTACACCTTC	CASSLKPWTGGSNYGYTF
TRBV29-1	TRBJ2-2	-	-	TGCAGCGCCGACAGGGAGGCCGGGGAGCTGTTTTTT	CSADREAGELFF
TRBV11-3	TRBJ2-2	TRBD2	-	TGTGCCAGCAGCGGGACTAGCGGGGGTGCCGGGGAGCTGTTTTTT	CASSGTSGGAGELFF
TRBV6-6	TRBJ2-7	TRBD2	-	TGTGCCAGCCGGGAGGCGCAGACCTACGAGCAGTACTTC	CASREAQTYEQYF
TRBV15	TRBJ2-1	TRBD2	once	TGTGCCACCAGCAGTGGACTAGTCTTCAATGAGCAGTTCTTC	CATSSGLVFNEQFF
TRBV27	TRBJ2-7	-	-	TGTGCCAGCAGTTTTCAGGGTTCCTACGAGCAGTACTTC	CASSFQGSYEQYF
TRBV10-1	TRBJ2-1	TRBD2	-	TGCGCCAGCAGTCTACTAGCGGGGGCCTACACTGAGCAGTTCTTC	CASSLLAGAYTEQFF
TRBV7-2	TRBJ2-3	-	-	TGTGCCAGCAGCTTAGACTACACAGATACGCAGTATTTT	CASSLDYTDTQYF
TRBV2	TRBJ1-2	TRBD1	-	TGTGCCAGCAGACCCGGGACAGGGGGTGAAGGGGCTCACTATGGCTACACCTTC	CASRPGTGGEGAHYGYTF
TRBV10-2	TRBJ2-7	-	-	TGCGCCAGCAGTGATGCAGGGGTGAACTACGAGCAGTACTTC	CASSDAGVNYEQYF
TRBV12-5	TRBJ2-1	TRBD1	-	TGTGCTAGTGGTACCGGACAGGGTGGGAATGAGCAGTTCTTC	CASGTGQGGNEQFF
TRBV2	TRBJ1-5	-	-	TGTGCCAGCAGCAGGGGACCTAATCAGCCCCAGCATTTT	CASSRGPNQPQHF
TRBV19	TRBJ2-2	TRBD2	-	TGTGCCAGTAGTAGAGAGTTAGCGGGAGTGATAGTGGCCGGGGAGCTGTTTTTT	CASSRELAGVIVAGELFF
TRBV14	TRBJ1-2	TRBD1	-	TGTGCCAGCAGCCAGGGACAGGGTTATGGCTACACCTTC	CASSQGQGYGYTF
TRBV2	TRBJ1-1	-	few	TGTGCCAGCAGTGAACCGGACTTAGAAGCTTTCTTT	CASSEPDLEAFF
TRBV7-9	TRBJ1-4	-	once	TGTGCCAGCAGTCAACGGCAGGGGCGGAATTGGATCGAAAAACTGTTTTTT	CASSQRQGRNWIEKLFF
TRBV13	TRBJ2-1	TRBD2	-	TGTGCCAGCAGCTGGGCTAGCGGGAGGAAGAGTGAGCAGTTCTTC	CASSWASGRKSEQFF
TRBV5-1	TRBJ1-3	TRBD1	-	TGCGCCAGCAGCTTGGCCGGGACAGGCGCTGGAAACACCATATATTTT	CASSLAGTGAGNTIYF
TRBV3-1/TRBV3-2	TRBJ1-1	-	-	TGTGCCAGCAGCCAAGAGCAAGAGGCCACTGAAGCTTTCTTT	CASSQEQEATEAFF
TRBV30	TRBJ1-2	-	once	TGTGCCTGGAGGGAGGACGGGGTCAACTATGGCTACACCTTC	CAWREDGVNYGYTF
TRBV7-3	TRBJ2-3	TRBD1	-	TGTGCCAGCAGCTCTCGGACAGGGGGGTCCACAGATACGCAGTATTTT	CASSSRTGGSTDTQYF
TRBV30	TRBJ2-5	TRBD2	-	TGTGCCTGGAGTGTATCGGGCCTAGCGGGAGCACAAGAGACCCAGTACTTC	CAWSVSGLAGAQETQYF
TRBV2	TRBJ1-1	-	-	TGTGCCACTCAGACAGCTCAGAACACTGAAGCTTTCTTT	CATQTAQNTEAFF
TRBV7-8	TRBJ2-7	-	-	TGTGCCAGCAGCTTAGGGCAGGGTACCCTCAACGAGCAGTACTTC	CASSLGQGTLNEQYF
TRBV11-3	TRBJ2-5	-	-	TGTGCCAGCAGCTTAGATGGTAGCGAGGGAGAGACCCAGTACTTC	CASSLDGSEGETQYF